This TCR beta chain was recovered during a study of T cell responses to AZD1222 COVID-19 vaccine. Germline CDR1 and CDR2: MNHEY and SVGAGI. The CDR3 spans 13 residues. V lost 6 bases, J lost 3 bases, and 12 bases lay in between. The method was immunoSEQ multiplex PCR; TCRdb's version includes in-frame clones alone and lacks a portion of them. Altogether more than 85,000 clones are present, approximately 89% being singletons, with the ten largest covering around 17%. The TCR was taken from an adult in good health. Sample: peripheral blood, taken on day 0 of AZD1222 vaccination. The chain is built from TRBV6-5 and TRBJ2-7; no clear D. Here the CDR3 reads CASRGSEYYEQYF. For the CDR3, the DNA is TGTGCCAGCAGAGGGTCGGAGTACTACGAGCAGTACTTC.